The 6 T cell receptor beta chains given below trace back to one sample, sequenced in a study of T cells in Graves' hyperthyroidism and ophthalmopathy. There were TCR beta CDR3 regions amplified from RNA transcripts. The HTBI primer set drove a first-round RT-PCR of the TCR CDR3. MiXCR, applied by TCRdb to the multiplex PCR reads, yields one record per CDR3 protein. The sample consists of about 400,000 distinct CDR3 sequences, approximately 14% of them appearing once. Sequenced sample: blood. These receptors all come from a woman in her 30s with Graves' ophthalmopathy.

This clonotype was seen repeatedly, ten times or more. This chain links TRBV27 with TRBJ2-7; 8 nucleotides align to TRBD1. V gave up 8 bases and J gave up 3 bases; unmatched junction bases: 6. Germline CDR1 is MNHEY and CDR2 is SMNVEV (reference sequence). This CDR3 region has 13 residues. Here the CDR3 reads CASHDRGGYEQYF. CDR3 sequence (DNA): TGTGCCAGCCATGACAGGGGCGGCTACGAGCAGTACTTC.

This clonotype was found many times. The CDR3, as DNA: TGTGCCAGCGGGGAGACCCAGTACTTC. This translates into CASGETQYF. This chain connects TRBV5-5 to TRBJ2-5; no clear D gene. This CDR3 has 9 amino acids. Germline V gene data show CDR1 as SGHKS and CDR2 as YYEKEE (reference sequence). Trimming removed 7 bases at V and 5 bases at J, with 3 bases between. The full variable domain, rest sourced from reference TRBV5-5 and TRBJ2-5, is DAGVTQSPTHLIKTRGQQVTLRCSPISGHKSVSWYQQVLGQGPQFIFQYYEKEERGRGNFPDRFSARQFPNYSSELNVNALLLGDSALYLCASGETQYFGPGTRLLVL.

The CDR3 protein is CATSSGGPETQYF. DNA for the CDR3: TGTGCCACCAGTAGCGGGGGTCCGGAGACCCAGTACTTC. The J gene is TRBJ2-5, the V gene TRBV24-1; the match to TRBD2 covers 8 bases. CDR1 and CDR2 (germline): KGHDR, SFDVKD. V lost 6 bases, J lost 5 bases, and 4 bases stayed unmatched. The CDR3 is 13 residues long.

This clonotype was seen at least ten times. The chain has TRBV12-5 and TRBJ2-3; no definite D call. Looked up from germline, CDR1 is LGHNT and CDR2 is FRNRAP. The CDR3 is made up of 13 amino acids. V was pared by 3 bases and J by 2 bases, with 6 bases between. The CDR3 bases are TGTGCTAGTGGTTTCTCTTACACAGATACGCAGTATTTT. This sequence encodes CASGFSYTDTQYF.

The chain joins TRBV6-1 to TRBJ1-5; TRBD1 matches at 9 bases. Germline V CDR1 and CDR2: MNHNS, SASEGT. The CDR3 contains 18 residues. V shed 2 bases, J shed 3 bases, and the junction held 11 bases outside the gene matches. The CDR3 protein is CASSEMVAGQGLNQPQHF. The DNA of the CDR3 is TGTGCCAGCAGTGAAATGGTAGCGGGACAGGGACTCAATCAGCCCCAGCATTTT.

This clonotype was seen at least ten times. In nucleotides, the CDR3 is TGTGCCAGCAGTAATCGTCTAGGGGGGGCGAACACTGAAGCTTTCTTT. This translates into CASSNRLGGANTEAFF. The chain uses TRBV7-6 and TRBJ1-1; D possibly corresponds to TRBD1 (6 bases). The germline V gene has CDR1 SGHVS and CDR2 FNYEAQ. The CDR3 sequence is 16 residues long. V was clipped by 6 bases and J by 1 base, with 18 bases between them. Using reference TRBV7-6 and TRBJ1-1 for the parts outside the CDR3, the full variable domain is GAGVSQSPRYKVTKRGQDVALRCDPISGHVSLYWYRQALGQGPEFLTYFNYEAQQDKSGLPNDRFSAERPEGSISTLTIQRTEQRDSAMYRCASSNRLGGANTEAFFGQGTRLTVV.